The TCR beta chain described here comes from a study of blood T cell repertoires in COVID-19. The wider study: There were acute and convalescent COVID-19 samples, and they came from the United States, Italy and Spain.

In the source study's methods: Amplification of reference gene primers provided the estimated nucleated cell counts. Clones were sequenced by immunoSEQ multiplex PCR, and TCRdb holds only the in-frame ones, with some missing. V and J calls and clone size are those listed in that table; D and trimming were worked out from the DNA. The repertoire holds a few hundred thousand clones, about 85% seen once, with 0.87% in the top ten. The CDR3 spans 14 residues. The V end was cut by 1 base, the J end by 8 bases, with 13 bases between. Germline V lookup: CDR1 SGHRS, CDR2 YFSETQ. Sequences were obtained from peripheral blood. The sequence was obtained from a human donor with COVID-19, enrolled during active disease. The donor label of this sample is uncertain. The chain uses TRBV5-1 and TRBJ1-3; TRBD1 might be the D (6 bases). The CDR3 region has the DNA TGCGCCAGCAGCTTGTCAGGGGACGAAGACACCATATATTTT. Its translation: CASSLSGDEDTIYF.